These 29 T cell receptor beta chains share one sample of origin, sequenced in a study of control samples from healthy donors and cancer patients. Profiled with immunoSEQ multiplex PCR; TCRdb holds only in-frame clones, not every one. The sample lists some 150,000 clones, approximately 94% occurring once. The specimen was blood. The receptors here all came from a man aged 40-50 years in good health.

This clone was found once. This rearrangement joins TRBV2 to TRBJ2-3, with TRBD1 matching 7 bases. CDR1 SNHLY and CDR2 FYNNEI come from the germline V gene. V shed 6 bases, J shed 0 bases, and the junction held 6 bases outside the gene matches. This CDR3 is built from 15 residues. The CDR3 region is CASRRQGPSTDTQYF. CDR3 DNA: TGTGCCAGCAGAAGACAGGGACCTAGCACAGATACGCAGTATTTT.

The chain combines TRBV6-5 with TRBJ1-2; 7 bases fit TRBD1. Germline V gene lookup returns CDR1 MNHEY and CDR2 SVGAGI. CDR3 size: 13 residues. V lost 6 bases, J lost 4 bases, and 5 bases stayed unmatched. The CDR3 reads CASSRDRTYGYTF. In nucleotides, the CDR3 is TGTGCCAGCAGCCGGGACAGAACCTATGGCTACACCTTC.

CDR3 residues: CASSVTSGALFATDTQYF. The CDR3 coding sequence is TGTGCCAGCAGCGTTACTAGCGGGGCCCTATTTGCCACAGATACGCAGTATTTT. The V gene is TRBV9, the J gene TRBJ2-3; 10 positions match TRBD2. With 2 bases clipped from V and 2 bases from J, the junction kept 11 bases outside the gene matches. Germline V gene sequence: CDR1 SGDLS, CDR2 YYNGEE. This CDR3 comprises 18 residues.

The rearrangement links TRBV5-1 to TRBJ2-7, with D perhaps being TRBD1 or TRBD2 (6 bases each). The CDR3 has 17 amino acids. Trimming cost V 0 bases and J 2 bases, with 18 bases left between them. The germline CDR1 and CDR2 sequences are SGHRS and YFSETQ. CDR3 nucleotide sequence: TGCGCCAGCAGCTTGGCCATCGTTACAGGGAGGCCCTACGAGCAGTACTTC. This translates into CASSLAIVTGRPYEQYF.

The chain has TRBV29-1 and TRBJ1-1; D gene uncertain. Germline lookup yields CDR1 SQVTM and CDR2 ANQGSEA. The V gene lost 6 bases and the J gene lost 3 bases, with 17 bases spanning the gap. The CDR3 loop spans 14 amino acids. The CDR3: CSVSDNGVYTEAFF. The CDR3 region has the DNA TGCAGCGTATCCGATAATGGAGTGTACACTGAAGCTTTCTTT.

The chain employs TRBV2 and TRBJ1-1, with 9 nucleotides matching TRBD1. V dropped 7 bases and J dropped 6; count of bases not matched to a gene: 6. This CDR3 contains 13 residues. Germline assignment: CDR1 SNHLY and CDR2 FYNNEI. CDR3 region: CASITGTGSEAFF. CDR3 sequence (DNA): TGTGCCAGCATTACCGGGACAGGGTCTGAAGCTTTCTTT.

The rearrangement links TRBV7-3 to TRBJ1-1; D is unresolved. The CDR3 is 17 residues long. The V and J ends lost 1 base and 0 bases respectively, with 15 bases between them. Germline loops: CDR1 SGHTA, CDR2 FQGTGA. The chain's CDR3 is CASSLIARPPMNTEAFF. For the CDR3, the DNA is TGTGCCAGCAGCTTAATAGCCAGGCCTCCTATGAACACTGAAGCTTTCTTT.

This clone was detected a few times. This chain links TRBV27 with TRBJ2-1; TRBD2 matches 14 bases. The germline V gene has CDR1 MNHEY and CDR2 SMNVEV (reference sequence). J was trimmed by 9 bases and V by 2 bases; bases with no gene match: 12. CDR3 length equals 18 residues. CDR3 bases: TGTGCCAGCAGTTTACTGCCCTTGACTAGCGGGGGGGCCGCTGAGCAGTTCTTC. Translated: CASSLLPLTSGGAAEQFF.

The rearrangement links TRBV20-1 to TRBJ2-4; TRBD2 might be the D (7 bases). The germline V gene has CDR1 DFQATT and CDR2 SNEGSKA (reference sequence). CDR3 length: 14 amino acids. Trimming removed 3 bases at V and 6 bases at J, with 15 bases between. DNA of the CDR3: TGCAGTGCTAGTCTCGCGGGGGCGGGAAACATTCAGTACTTC. This encodes CSASLAGAGNIQYF.

This clone was picked up a small number of times. The chain combines TRBV6-6 with TRBJ1-1, with unresolved D. Trimming cost V 0 bases and J 9 bases, with 8 bases left between them. The CDR3 consists of 12 residues. Germline V gene sequence: CDR1 MNHNY, CDR2 SVGAGI (reference sequence). The CDR3 loop reads CASSYSRSKAFF. The CDR3 nucleotides are TGTGCCAGCAGTTACTCAAGGAGCAAAGCTTTCTTT.

V is TRBV5-1 and J is TRBJ2-2, with 7 bases aligning to TRBD2. With 0 bases clipped from V and 5 bases from J, the junction kept 4 bases outside the gene matches. Germline assignment: CDR1 SGHRS and CDR2 YFSETQ. The CDR3 is 15 residues long. CDR3 region: CASSLAAGVTGELFF. CDR3 nucleotides: TGCGCCAGCAGCTTGGCGGCGGGAGTGACCGGGGAGCTGTTTTTT.

V is TRBV28 and J is TRBJ1-3, with D unclear. CDR3 size: 15 residues. Germline CDR1 reads MDHEN; CDR2 reads SYDVKM. V lost 3 bases, J lost 2 bases, and 11 bases lay in between. The chain's CDR3 is CASSFRGSAGNTIYF. The CDR3 DNA follows: TGTGCCAGCAGTTTCAGAGGGTCGGCTGGAAACACCATATATTTT. Full variable domain (rest looked up from reference TRBV28 and TRBJ1-3): DVKVTQSSRYLVKRTGEKVFLECVQDMDHENMFWYRQDPGLGLRLIYFSYDVKMKEKGDIPEGYSVSREKKERFSLILESASTNQTSMYLCASSFRGSAGNTIYFGEGSWLTVV.

This chain joins TRBV11-3 and TRBJ2-1; a weak D match, TRBD2 (5 bases). V was pared by 5 bases and J by 7 bases, with 12 bases between. The CDR3 loop spans 13 amino acids. Per germline, CDR1 SGHNT and CDR2 YENEEA. The DNA of the CDR3 is TGTGCCAGCAGCCCAGTCCCGGGGAATGAGCAGTTCTTC. This sequence encodes CASSPVPGNEQFF. Together with reference TRBV11-3 and TRBJ2-1, the CDR3 gives the full variable domain: EAGVVQSPRYKIIEKKQPVAFWCNPISGHNTLYWYLQNLGQGPELLIRYENEEAVDDSQLPKDRFSAERLKGVDSTLKIQPAELGDSAVYLCASSPVPGNEQFFGPGTRLTVL.

The rearrangement joins TRBV6-1 to TRBJ1-1, with 8 positions matching TRBD1. Germline assignment: CDR1 MNHNS and CDR2 SASEGT. The ends lost 2 bases at V and 11 bases at J; junction bases unmatched: 7. The CDR3 covers 13 residues. The CDR3 DNA reads as TGTGCCAGCAGTGAAACAGGGGGGGTGGAGGCTTTCTTT. Protein product: CASSETGGVEAFF.

V gene TRBV7-9 combines with J gene TRBJ1-1, with a weak D call TRBD1 (6 bases). CDR1 SEHNR and CDR2 FQNEAQ come from the germline V gene (reference sequence). The V and J ends lost 1 base and 0 bases respectively, with 15 bases between them. The CDR3 is 17 amino acids. The CDR3 sequence: CASSLVTGSGVNTEAFF. The CDR3, as DNA: TGTGCCAGCAGCTTAGTTACAGGGAGCGGGGTGAACACTGAAGCTTTCTTT.

CDR3 in DNA: TGTGCCAGCAGCCCATTAGGGCAGGCCGGCTACACCTTC. This sequence encodes CASSPLGQAGYTF. V usage is TRBV3-1 (or the pseudogene TRBV3-2) and J usage is TRBJ1-2, with no clear D. CDR1 and CDR2 from the germline V gene are LGHDT and YNNKEL (reference sequence). This CDR3 region has 13 residues. V lost 4 bases, J lost 8 bases, and 14 bases lay in between.

This chain uses TRBV29-1 with TRBJ2-3; 13 nucleotides match TRBD2. Germline CDR1 SQVTM, CDR2 ANQGSEA. CDR3 size: 16 residues. The trim removed 7 bases at V and 3 bases at J, leaving 10 bases unmatched. The CDR3 DNA sequence: TGCAGCGCCTCTATAACTAGCGGGGGGGCGACAGATACGCAGTATTTT. This codes for CSASITSGGATDTQYF.

V is TRBV6-5 and J is TRBJ2-5; tentatively, D is TRBD2 (6 bases). The V gene's germline CDR1 is MNHEY and CDR2 SVGAGI. This CDR3 comprises 11 residues. DNA of the CDR3: TGTGCAGCGGGTCTCCAAGAGACCCAGTACTTC. It translates to CAAGLQETQYF.

This chain links TRBV13 with TRBJ1-3, with 8 nucleotides matching TRBD1. This CDR3 contains 14 residues. Trimming at V came to 5 bases and at J to 0 bases, leaving 0 bases not matched to a gene. Germline V lookup: CDR1 PRHDT, CDR2 FYEKMQ (reference sequence). For the CDR3, the DNA is TGTGCCAGCAGCACAGGGGGCTCTGGAAACACCATATATTTT. Residues: CASSTGGSGNTIYF.

This clone was seen once. This chain links TRBV11-2 with TRBJ1-5; no clear D. Germline lookup yields CDR1 SGHAT and CDR2 FQNNGV. The germline V and J ends were trimmed by 0 bases and 9 bases, with 15 bases remaining between them. The length of the CDR3 is 15 residues. CDR3 residues: CASSLDLGGLLPQHF. CDR3 coding DNA: TGTGCCAGCAGCTTAGATCTCGGCGGTTTACTGCCCCAGCATTTT.

The rearrangement uses TRBV27 and TRBJ1-5; weak D call: TRBD1 (6 bases). V gave up 3 bases and J gave up 6 bases, with 18 bases separating them. Per the germline V gene, CDR1 is MNHEY and CDR2 is SMNVEV (reference sequence). The CDR3 totals 16 residues. DNA of the CDR3: TGTGCCAGCAGTTTGGTGGGGGGGGCGCAGGCTCAGCCCCAGCATTTT. This gives the protein CASSLVGGAQAQPQHF.

This clone was picked up one time. The rearrangement uses TRBV2 and TRBJ2-1, with D hard to call. CDR1 SNHLY and CDR2 FYNNEI come from the germline V gene. Trimming pared 6 bases from V and 2 bases from J, leaving 11 bases between. This CDR3 is 14 amino acids long. This chain's CDR3 is CASSGRSPYNEQFF. CDR3 in DNA: TGTGCCAGCAGCGGCAGATCCCCCTACAATGAGCAGTTCTTC.

V is TRBV6-5 and J is TRBJ1-3; 9 positions agree with TRBD1. Per the germline V gene, CDR1 is MNHEY and CDR2 is SVGAGI. V shed 6 bases, J shed 7 bases, and the junction held 4 bases outside the gene matches. The CDR3 loop spans 13 amino acids. CDR3 coding DNA: TGTGCCAGCAGAGTTGGACAGGGGAACACCATATATTTT. It translates to CASRVGQGNTIYF.

The V call is TRBV6-2 or TRBV6-3, the J call TRBJ1-5, with D possibly matching TRBD1 (5 bases). Trimming removed 2 bases from V and 4 bases from J, with 18 bases in between. The CDR3 loop spans 17 amino acids. Germline CDR1 MNHEY, CDR2 SVGEGT. In DNA, the CDR3 is TGTGCCAGCAGTTACCTACCGACGGGGGATCCAAATCAGCCCCAGCATTTT. Encoded protein: CASSYLPTGDPNQPQHF.

This sequence joins TRBV3-1 (or the pseudogene TRBV3-2) and TRBJ2-7, with D tentatively TRBD2 (6 bases). CDR3 size: 17 residues. CDR1 and CDR2 from the germline V gene are LGHDT and YNNKEL (reference sequence). Trimming took 0 bases from V and 5 from J, leaving 20 bases between them. CDR3 DNA: TGTGCCAGCAGCCAAGATCTAGTTCGCGGGAAGGGCCACGAGCAGTACTTC. Protein sequence: CASSQDLVRGKGHEQYF.

CDR3 residues: CASTQGGSGNTEAFF. CDR3 DNA: TGTGCCAGCACCCAGGGAGGGTCGGGGAACACTGAAGCTTTCTTT. The chain uses TRBV28 and TRBJ1-1; TRBD1 is a possible D gene (5 bases). The CDR3 spans 15 residues. Trimming cost V 7 bases and J 1 base, with 16 bases left between them. The germline CDR1 and CDR2 sequences are MDHEN and SYDVKM.

The chain uses TRBV24-1 and TRBJ2-2, with 7 bases matching TRBD2. V was clipped by 6 bases and J by 0 bases; unmatched bases: 3. The germline gives CDR1 KGHDR, CDR2 SFDVKD. This CDR3 has 15 residues. The CDR3, as DNA: TGTGCCACCAGTAAGCGGGATACGAACACCGGGGAGCTGTTTTTT. Residues: CATSKRDTNTGELFF.

The rearrangement joins TRBV30 to TRBJ2-1, with 9 positions matching TRBD1. Germline lookup yields CDR1 GTSNPN and CDR2 SVGIG (reference sequence). The V gene end was trimmed by 2 bases and the J gene end by 10 bases; junction bases not matched to a gene: 6. CDR3 length: 13 amino acids. The DNA of the CDR3 is TGTGCCTGGAGTCGGGGGACAGGGCGAGAGCAGTTCTTC. Translated, it gives CAWSRGTGREQFF.

This clone has only one observation. This chain links TRBV11-2 with TRBJ2-2; 8 bases are shared with TRBD1. With 3 bases clipped from V and 1 base from J, the junction kept 1 base outside the gene matches. This CDR3 is 15 amino acids long. CDR1 and CDR2 (germline): SGHAT, FQNNGV. DNA for the CDR3: TGTGCCAGCAGCTTTGGACAGGGGAACACCGGGGAGCTGTTTTTT. Translation: CASSFGQGNTGELFF.